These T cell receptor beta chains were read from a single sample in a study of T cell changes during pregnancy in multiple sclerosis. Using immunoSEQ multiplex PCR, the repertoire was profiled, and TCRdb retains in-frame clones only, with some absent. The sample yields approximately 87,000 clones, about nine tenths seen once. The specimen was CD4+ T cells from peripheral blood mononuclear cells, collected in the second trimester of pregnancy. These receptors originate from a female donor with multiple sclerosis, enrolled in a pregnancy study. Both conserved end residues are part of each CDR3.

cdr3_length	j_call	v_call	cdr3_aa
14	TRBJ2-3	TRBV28	CASRPPQTRDTQYF
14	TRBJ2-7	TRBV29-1	CSVGEAGPVYEQYF
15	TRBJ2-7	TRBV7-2	CASSLVGGPKYEQYF
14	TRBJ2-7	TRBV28	CASSYPGTSYEQYF
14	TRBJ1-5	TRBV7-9	CASSLTGWGQPQHF
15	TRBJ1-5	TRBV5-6	CASSFRVGVDQPQHF
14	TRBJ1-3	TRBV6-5	CASTTGGQRNTIYF
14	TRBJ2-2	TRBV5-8	CASRRQGITGELFF
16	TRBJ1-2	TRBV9	CASSAGLGQGNYGYTF
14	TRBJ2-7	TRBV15	CATSGAGIGYEQYF
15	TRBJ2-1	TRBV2	CASSVDKSSYNEQFF
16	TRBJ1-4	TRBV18	CASSPFTGGAGEKLFF
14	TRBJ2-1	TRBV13	CATLTRGFHNEQFF
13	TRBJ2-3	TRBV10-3	CAIRERETDTQYF
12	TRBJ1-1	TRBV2	CASSVSGNEAFF
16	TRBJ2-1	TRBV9	CASSYELASLYNEQFF
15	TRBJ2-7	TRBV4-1	CASSQGAQYNYEQYF
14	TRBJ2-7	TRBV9	CASSQSQRTYEQYF
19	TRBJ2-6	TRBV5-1	CASSLGTGGSLSGANVLTF
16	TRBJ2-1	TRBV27	CASSFRLAVPYNEQFF
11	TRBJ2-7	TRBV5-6	CASSSVYEQYF
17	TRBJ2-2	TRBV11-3	CASSLWANAANTGELFF
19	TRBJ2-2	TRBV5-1	CASSLVGLAGGANTGELFF
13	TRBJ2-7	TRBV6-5	CATRTSGAYEQYF
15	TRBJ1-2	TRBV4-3	CASSQEGGVAYGYTF
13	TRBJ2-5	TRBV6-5	CASSYHRGETQYF
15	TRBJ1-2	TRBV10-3	CAISGPRDRGYGYTF
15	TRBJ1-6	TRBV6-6	CASSSGTAYNSPLHF
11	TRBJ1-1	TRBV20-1	CSARRDRDPFF